These 31 T cell receptor beta chains came from one sample sequenced in a study of T cells after posttransplantation cyclophosphamide. TCRdb's copy holds only in-frame clones and misses some; the assay was immunoSEQ multiplex PCR. The sample offers over 2,500 clones and no singletons, the top ten holding 32%. Busulfan-fludarabine conditioning, marrow transplant, and cyclophosphamide on days +3 and +4 were administered. Sequencing was performed on PBMCs, taken after allogeneic stem cell transplant with posttransplant cyclophosphamide. The origin of the receptors is a female patient aged 50-59 years who received an allogeneic stem cell transplant from a related donor, was CMV-positive, and had no GVHD. Some T cells may arise from the graft donor.

By proportion, this clone is medium-sized. This chain links TRBV18 with TRBJ1-1, with 8 nucleotides matching TRBD1. V lost 6 bases, J lost 6 bases, and 9 bases stayed unmatched. CDR3 length: 14 residues. Germline V gene lookup returns CDR1 KGHSH and CDR2 LQKENI. In DNA, the CDR3 is TGTGCCAGCTCGCCGAACAGGGGGGCCTCTGAAGCTTTCTTT. Encoded protein: CASSPNRGASEAFF.

About this clone itself: A read error may be the cause here, since a much bigger clone is one base away. This chain uses TRBV5-1 with TRBJ2-7, with 11 positions matching TRBD2. The CDR3 runs 17 residues. Germline CDR1 is SGHRS and CDR2 is YFSETQ. In DNA form, the CDR3 reads TGCGCCAGCAGCGCCAGAGCCGGGACTAGCGGAGACTACCAGCAGTACTTC. Translated: CASSARAGTSGDYQQYF.

This clone is categorized as medium-sized (0.01 to 0.1%). The genes are TRBV7-9 and TRBJ1-2, with D unresolved. V was cut by 2 bases and J by 8 bases, with 12 bases left in between. Germline values: CDR1 SEHNR, CDR2 FQNEAQ (reference sequence). The CDR3 is 13 residues long. CDR3 amino acids: CASSLNSDDGYTF. In nucleotides, the CDR3 is TGTGCCAGCAGCTTAAACAGTGACGACGGCTACACCTTC.

In this sample, this clone turned up many times. The chain carries TRBV7-9 and TRBJ1-2; weak D call: TRBD1 (5 bases). This CDR3 has 14 residues. The germline V gene encodes CDR1 SEHNR and CDR2 FQNEAQ (reference sequence). V was cut by 1 base and J by 3 bases, with 9 bases left in between. CDR3 sequence: CASSLGGGDYGYTF. DNA for the CDR3: TGTGCCAGCAGCTTAGGTGGGGGGGACTATGGCTACACCTTC. The full variable domain, with the rest looked up from reference TRBV7-9 and TRBJ1-2, is DTGVSQNPRHKITKRGQNVTFRCDPISEHNRLYWYRQTLGQGPEFLTYFQNEAQLEKSRLLSDRFSAERPKGSFSTLEIQRTEQGDSAMYLCASSLGGGDYGYTFGSGTRLTVV.

This clone was observed a handful of times. The chain joins TRBV9 to TRBJ1-5, with 7 bases that match TRBD1. The CDR3 contains 15 residues. Per germline, CDR1 SGDLS and CDR2 YYNGEE. Germline trimming cut 0 bases from V and 3 bases from J; bases unmatched to any gene: 3. CDR3 bases: TGTGCCAGCAGCGTAGAGACAGGGATCAATCAGCCCCAGCATTTT. It is translated as CASSVETGINQPQHF.

In this sample, this clone turned up many times. The V call is TRBV7-3, the J call TRBJ2-3; 12 bases line up with TRBD2. The CDR3 is 15 residues long. V shed 5 bases and J 4 bases; nucleotides not matched to a gene: 4. In germline, CDR1 is SGHTA, CDR2 FQGTGA. The CDR3 region has the DNA TGTGCCAGCAGCCTAGCGGGAGGGACCTCAGATACGCAGTATTTT. This codes for CASSLAGGTSDTQYF.

This clone counts as medium-sized. This chain links TRBV6-1 with TRBJ1-2, with D uncertain. Germline CDR1 MNHNS, CDR2 SASEGT. This CDR3 spans 12 amino acids. The V end was cut by 6 bases, the J end by 1 base, with 6 bases between. Here the CDR3 reads CASSRGNYGYTF. The CDR3 DNA reads TGTGCCAGCAGCCGGGGTAACTATGGCTACACCTTC.

The sample holds many counts of this clone. The chain's CDR3 is CASSWSTGQGGEKLFF. The CDR3 DNA reads TGTGCCAGCAGCTGGTCAACGGGACAGGGAGGTGAAAAACTGTTTTTT. V is TRBV7-2 and J is TRBJ1-4, with 9 bases lining up with TRBD1. CDR3 length equals 16 residues. Germline trimming cut 4 bases from V and 7 bases from J; bases unmatched to any gene: 10. In germline, CDR1 is SGHTA, CDR2 FQGNSA.

The J gene is TRBJ2-3, the V gene TRBV5-6; the match to TRBD2 covers 13 bases. The CDR3 has 18 amino acids. With 3 bases clipped from V and 3 bases from J, the junction kept 10 bases outside the gene matches. Germline CDR1 is SGHDT and CDR2 is YYEEEE. CDR3 sequence (DNA): TGTGCCAGCAGCTCGGGACTAGCGGGAACTTTTGATACAGATACGCAGTATTTT. Protein: CASSSGLAGTFDTDTQYF.

Judged by abundance, this clone is medium-sized. CDR3 coding DNA: TGTGCCATCGGGGACAGGGGTAAAGACACTGAAGCTTTCTTT. Protein product: CAIGDRGKDTEAFF. This rearrangement joins TRBV10-3 to TRBJ1-1; TRBD1 matches 10 bases. CDR3 length: 14 residues. The J segment lost 3 bases and the V segment lost 8 bases, leaving 6 bases of the junction unmatched. Germline lookup yields CDR1 ENHRY and CDR2 SYGVKD.

By sample fraction, this clone is medium-sized. The chain uses TRBV27 and TRBJ2-2; D is perhaps TRBD1 (5 bases). Trimming pared 7 bases from V and 1 base from J, leaving 13 bases between. Germline V gene lookup returns CDR1 MNHEY and CDR2 SMNVEV (reference sequence). The CDR3 has 15 amino acids. The CDR3 protein is CASTYLQGNTGELFF. The CDR3 nucleotides are TGTGCCAGCACCTACCTGCAGGGGAACACCGGGGAGCTGTTTTTT.

This clone was observed at least ten times. The chain uses TRBV10-3 and TRBJ2-7; 10 nucleotides line up with TRBD2. Per the germline V gene, CDR1 is ENHRY and CDR2 is SYGVKD. V lost 5 bases to trimming and J lost 5 bases; unmatched junction nucleotides: 21. The CDR3 spans 19 residues. CDR3 DNA: TGTGCCATCAGTACGCTTGGGGGGGAGTCTAGCGGGAGTTTGCACGAGCAGTACTTC. The encoded protein is CAISTLGGESSGSLHEQYF.

This clone was counted ten times or more. The chain joins TRBV5-6 to TRBJ1-2; no clear D. The CDR3 runs 12 residues. V was shortened by 3 bases and J by 6 bases, with 9 bases between the two germline ends. Germline CDR1 and CDR2: SGHDT and YYEEEE. The CDR3 DNA reads TGTGCCAGCAGCTGGCGTGGGCATGGCTACACCTTC. Amino acid sequence: CASSWRGHGYTF. Full variable domain (missing parts from reference TRBV5-6 and TRBJ1-2): DAGVTQSPTHLIKTRGQQVTLRCSPKSGHDTVSWYQQALGQGPQFIFQYYEEEERQRGNFPDRFSGHQFPNYSSELNVNALLLGDSALYLCASSWRGHGYTFGSGTRLTVV.

This clone was seen repeatedly, ten times or more. The V gene is TRBV12-3 or TRBV12-4, the J gene TRBJ1-5; tentatively, D is TRBD1 (6 bases). The CDR3 spans 14 residues. Trimming took off 3 bases at V and 9 bases at J, with 15 bases between the two ends. The CDR3 sequence: CASSFRGTLVPQHF. The CDR3 nucleotides read TGTGCCAGCAGTTTTAGGGGGACCCTGGTGCCCCAGCATTTT.

In this sample, this clone is medium-sized. This rearrangement joins TRBV6-2 or TRBV6-3 to TRBJ2-7; D gene ambiguous. Germline CDR1 and CDR2: MNHEY and SVGEGT. V was pared by 0 bases and J by 0 bases, with 15 bases between. The CDR3 is made up of 17 amino acids. The CDR3 here is CASSYSAGSRVSYEQYF. The DNA for the CDR3 is TGTGCCAGCAGTTACTCAGCCGGTTCGAGAGTCTCCTACGAGCAGTACTTC.

With regard to this clone: A single base separates this from a much larger clone, so it may be a read error. The chain uses TRBV7-4 and TRBJ2-7, with D tentatively TRBD2 (5 bases). Germline V gene data show CDR1 as SGHVT and CDR2 as SQSDAQ. The CDR3 length is 15 residues. Trimming removed 6 bases from V and 3 bases from J, with 18 bases in between. CDR3 sequence (DNA): TGTGCCAGCAGTCGTTCTCAGGCCCGGGGCTACGAGCAGTACTTC. It codes for CASSRSQARGYEQYF.

This clone was picked up a small number of times. The chain carries TRBV9 and TRBJ2-7; a weak D match, TRBD1 (6 bases). Trimming removed 0 bases at V and 2 bases at J, with 15 bases between. The germline CDR1 and CDR2 sequences are SGDLS and YYNGEE. The CDR3 consists of 16 residues. In DNA form, the CDR3 reads TGTGCCAGCAGCGTAGATGGGGGCCCCGCGCCCTACGAGCAGTACTTC. Translation: CASSVDGGPAPYEQYF.

The chain employs TRBV11-3 and TRBJ2-3, with 7 bases fitting TRBD2. Trimming cost V 0 bases and J 8 bases; bases outside gene matches: 5. This CDR3 comprises 14 residues. Germline V gene data show CDR1 as SGHNT and CDR2 as YENEEA. CDR3 protein: CASSLDRASGTQYF. Written as DNA, the CDR3 is TGTGCCAGCAGCTTAGATAGGGCTAGCGGTACGCAGTATTTT.

This clone is judged medium-sized (0.01 to 0.1%). This chain joins TRBV10-3 and TRBJ2-7; D is perhaps TRBD1 (8 bases). The CDR3 is made up of 13 amino acids. Looked up from germline, CDR1 is ENHRY and CDR2 is SYGVKD. The germline V and J ends were trimmed by 11 bases and 3 bases, with 17 bases remaining between them. The CDR3 spells CAALQGEGYEQYF. In DNA form, the CDR3 reads TGTGCCGCACTACAGGGGGAGGGCTACGAGCAGTACTTC.

This clone was seen at least ten times. V gene TRBV30 combines with J gene TRBJ1-5, with 9 nucleotides matching TRBD1. This CDR3 contains 13 residues. After removal of 0 bases from V and 12 bases from J, the junction contained 6 bases not matched to a gene. The germline CDR1 and CDR2 sequences are GTSNPN and SVGIG (reference sequence). CDR3 region: CAWSVRDRDSQHF. For the CDR3, the DNA is TGTGCCTGGAGTGTACGGGACAGGGACAGCCAGCATTTT.

This clone is medium-sized in the sample. J is TRBJ2-1 and V is TRBV10-1, with 9 bases identical to TRBD1. V dropped 8 bases and J dropped 7; count of bases not matched to a gene: 15. The germline gives CDR1 WNHNN, CDR2 SYGVQD (reference sequence). The CDR3 is made up of 16 amino acids. The CDR3, as DNA: TGCGCCAGCGGTGGGGACAGGGAAGCCTCTGATAATGAGCAGTTCTTC. It yields the protein CASGGDREASDNEQFF.

This clone was picked up many times. V is TRBV7-8 and J is TRBJ2-7; no definite D call. This CDR3 contains 11 residues. Trimming pared 6 bases from V and 3 bases from J, leaving 6 bases between. CDR1 is SGHVS, CDR2 FQNEAQ, per germline. This CDR3 reads CASSPLYEQYF. The CDR3 DNA sequence: TGTGCCAGCAGTCCCCTCTACGAGCAGTACTTC.

This clone is judged medium-sized. The chain uses TRBV7-9 and TRBJ1-5, with no clear D. Trimming cost V 5 bases and J 6 bases, with 14 bases left between them. Germline-derived CDR1 and CDR2 are SEHNR and FQNEAQ (reference sequence). The CDR3 loop spans 14 amino acids. CDR3 sequence reads: CASSPLVVGQPQHF. As DNA, the CDR3 is TGTGCCAGCAGCCCCCTCGTAGTCGGTCAGCCCCAGCATTTT.

This clone was recorded at least ten times. The J gene is TRBJ2-3, the V gene TRBV7-2; D is perhaps TRBD2 (6 bases). Deletions cut 3 bases from V and 4 bases from J, with 11 bases between. The CDR3 loop spans 14 amino acids. Looked up from germline, CDR1 is SGHTA and CDR2 is FQGNSA. The CDR3 DNA reads as TGTGCCAGCAGCTTCCGGAGACTAGCAGATACGCAGTATTTT. It specifies CASSFRRLADTQYF. Drawing the rest from reference TRBV7-2 and TRBJ2-3, the complete variable domain is GAGVSQSPSNKVTEKGKDVELRCDPISGHTALYWYRQSLGQGLEFLIYFQGNSAPDKSGLPSDRFSAERTGGSVSTLTIQRTQQEDSAVYLCASSFRRLADTQYFGPGTRLTVL.

This clone was recorded at least ten times. The V call is TRBV7-2, the J call TRBJ2-1; D is perhaps TRBD2 (6 bases). Germline assignment: CDR1 SGHTA and CDR2 FQGNSA. V shed 6 bases and J shed 6 bases, with 18 bases lying between them. This CDR3 comprises 15 residues. CDR3 loop: CASRSTGLATNEQFF. The CDR3 DNA is TGTGCCAGCAGATCTACTGGGCTAGCGACCAATGAGCAGTTCTTC.

This clone was detected many times. The CDR3 nucleotides are TGTGCCAGCAGTGAGATGAGGGACAGGGGAGGAACCGGGGAGCTGTTTTTT. Its protein is CASSEMRDRGGTGELFF. J is TRBJ2-2 and V is TRBV6-1, with 10 bases aligning to TRBD1. Germline trimming cut 3 bases from V and 5 bases from J; bases unmatched to any gene: 9. The CDR3 extends over 17 amino acids. The germline gives CDR1 MNHNS, CDR2 SASEGT.

This clone came up many times. V gene TRBV4-2 combines with J gene TRBJ2-7; TRBD2 might be the D (6 bases). This CDR3 is built from 13 residues. V lost 8 bases to trimming and J lost 2 bases, with 13 bases between them. The germline gives CDR1 LGHNA, CDR2 YNFKEQ. The CDR3 region is CASSLWRAYEQYF. The CDR3 nucleotides are TGTGCCAGCTCTCTTTGGAGGGCCTACGAGCAGTACTTC.

Sample share makes this clone medium-sized. The rearrangement joins TRBV19 to TRBJ2-5, with TRBD1 identical over 7 bases. Germline V CDR1 and CDR2: LNHDA, SQIVND (reference sequence). The V and J ends lost 3 bases and 4 bases, in that order; junction bases with no gene match: 5. This CDR3 spans 14 amino acids. The CDR3 DNA reads as TGTGCCAGTAGTATGAGACAGGGAGCAGAGACCCAGTACTTC. The encoded protein is CASSMRQGAETQYF.

This clone was detected many times. The genes are TRBV19 and TRBJ2-5, with no clear D. Looked up from germline, CDR1 is LNHDA and CDR2 is SQIVND (reference sequence). Trimming cost V 7 bases and J 5 bases, with 14 bases left between them. The CDR3 loop spans 13 amino acids. CDR3 protein: CASTDWAGETQYF. The CDR3 nucleotides read TGTGCCAGTACCGATTGGGCTGGGGAGACCCAGTACTTC. Using reference TRBV19 and TRBJ2-5 for the parts outside the CDR3, the full variable domain is DGGITQSPKYLFRKEGQNVTLSCEQNLNHDAMYWYRQDPGQGLRLIYYSQIVNDFQKGDIAEGYSVSREKKESFPLTVTSAQKNPTAFYLCASTDWAGETQYFGPGTRLLVL.

This clone occurred many times. V and J are TRBV13 and TRBJ1-1; D is ambiguous. The V end lost 0 bases, the J end lost 8 bases, and 7 bases lay between the germline ends. Germline-derived CDR1 and CDR2 are PRHDT and FYEKMQ (reference sequence). This CDR3 comprises 12 residues. DNA of the CDR3: TGTGCCAGCAGCTTAGGTCGGGTGGAAGCTTTCTTT. Its protein product is CASSLGRVEAFF. Full variable domain (rest looked up from reference TRBV13 and TRBJ1-1): AAGVIQSPRHLIKEKRETATLKCYPIPRHDTVYWYQQGPGQDPQFLISFYEKMQSDKGSIPDRFSAQQFSDYHSELNMSSLELGDSALYFCASSLGRVEAFFGQGTRLTVV.

This clone is medium-sized within its sample. The gene calls are TRBV5-1 and TRBJ2-5; 11 positions match TRBD2. Per the germline V gene, CDR1 is SGHRS and CDR2 is YFSETQ. Trimming removed 4 bases from V and 5 bases from J; junction bases left unmatched: 10. The CDR3 is 16 amino acids. CDR3 sequence reads: CASSLAPLAGDETQYF. Written as DNA, the CDR3 is TGCGCCAGCAGCCTCGCGCCACTAGCGGGAGACGAGACCCAGTACTTC.